Listed below are T cell receptor beta chains from one sample, sequenced in a study of cytomegalovirus exposure and HLA in healthy donors. Assay: immunoSEQ multiplex PCR; the TCRdb copy retains only in-frame clones and omits some. The sample carries 35,000 to 45,000 clones, 50% recorded once. The specimen was PBMCs. Receptors originate from a human donor in good health. The CDR3 runs from the conserved cysteine through the conserved F or W. D genes are given only for firm matches. Expanded clones are given a class, and other clones once, few, many or no size at all.

clone_size,j_call,v_call,d_call,cdr3_aa,cdr3_nt
-,TRBJ1-6,TRBV9,-,CASSVDQGNSPLHF,TGTGCCAGCAGCGTAGACCAGGGGAATTCACCCCTCCACTTT
-,TRBJ2-5,TRBV15,TRBD1,CATSKRRDRGRGETQYF,TGTGCCACCAGCAAAAGGAGGGACAGGGGGCGCGGAGAGACCCAGTACTTC
few,TRBJ1-1,TRBV29-1,-,CSVPSPVNTEAFF,TGCAGCGTCCCCTCTCCGGTTAACACTGAAGCTTTCTTT
few,TRBJ1-1,TRBV9,TRBD1,CASSVGTGGNTEAFF,TGTGCCAGCAGCGTAGGGACAGGGGGAAACACTGAAGCTTTCTTT
-,TRBJ2-3,TRBV4-3,TRBD2,CASSPDGLGLSTDTQYF,TGCGCCAGCAGCCCAGATGGACTAGGCTTAAGCACAGATACGCAGTATTTT
-,TRBJ1-5,TRBV27,-,CASSLYRDPRISNQPQHF,TGTGCCAGCAGTTTATATCGGGATCCGCGAATTAGCAATCAGCCCCAGCATTTT
few,TRBJ1-1,TRBV28,TRBD1,CASSLGRGDSRTLRSAEAFF,TGTGCCAGCAGTTTGGGGCGGGGGGACAGCCGAACACTGAGGTCGGCTGAAGCTTTCTTT
few,TRBJ2-2,TRBV7-9,TRBD2,CASSHPGLAGGPTGELFF,TGTGCCAGCAGCCATCCGGGACTAGCGGGGGGGCCCACCGGGGAGCTGTTTTTT
-,TRBJ2-1,TRBV19,TRBD2,CASSISGGGGRDEQFF,TGTGCCAGTAGTATATCTGGTGGGGGGGGGAGGGATGAGCAGTTCTTC
-,TRBJ1-6,TRBV5-1,TRBD1,CASSRDRHNSPLHF,TGCGCCAGCAGCCGGGACAGACATAATTCACCCCTCCACTTT
-,TRBJ2-7,TRBV28,TRBD2,CASTRGLTPEQYF,TGTGCCAGCACGCGGGGGTTAACCCCCGAGCAGTACTTC
once,TRBJ2-1,TRBV28,TRBD1,CASFRTGYNEQFF,TGTGCCAGCTTCCGGACAGGGTATAATGAGCAGTTCTTC
-,TRBJ2-7,TRBV5-6,-,CASSSAWGQPYEQYF,TGTGCCAGCAGTAGTGCTTGGGGCCAACCCTACGAGCAGTACTTC
-,TRBJ2-5,TRBV29-1,TRBD1,CSVLIPDRGRSSGGRQETQYF,TGCAGCGTTTTAATCCCTGACAGGGGGCGAAGTAGTGGGGGGCGCCAAGAGACCCAGTACTTC
few,TRBJ2-1,TRBV7-2,TRBD1,CASSFTGTGGNEQFF,TGTGCCAGCAGCTTCACCGGGACAGGGGGAAATGAGCAGTTCTTC
-,TRBJ1-5,TRBV10-3,-,CAISESLTAQHF,TGTGCCATCAGTGAAAGCCTCACCGCCCAGCATTTT
-,TRBJ1-4,TRBV19,-,CASKLGQLSEKLFF,TGTGCCAGTAAGCTGGGACAACTTAGTGAAAAACTGTTTTTT
-,TRBJ1-2,TRBV5-1,TRBD1,CASSSDRDRGVHGYTF,TGCGCCAGCAGCTCCGACCGGGACAGGGGAGTTCATGGCTACACCTTC
few,TRBJ1-4,TRBV18,-,CASFKRGVNEKLFF,TGTGCCAGCTTCAAGCGGGGGGTCAATGAAAAACTGTTTTTT
-,TRBJ1-1,TRBV7-9,-,CASSQWGGDTEAFF,TGTGCCAGCAGCCAGTGGGGGGGCGACACTGAAGCTTTCTTT
-,TRBJ2-7,TRBV11-2,TRBD1,CASSRGQVYEQYF,TGTGCCAGCAGCCGCGGACAGGTCTACGAGCAGTACTTC
-,TRBJ1-5,TRBV27,TRBD1,CASATGAVGNQPQHF,TGTGCCAGCGCTACAGGGGCGGTCGGCAATCAGCCCCAGCATTTT
-,TRBJ2-5,TRBV9,TRBD2,CASSVAPLAGGGETQYF,TGTGCCAGCAGCGTAGCCCCACTAGCGGGGGGAGGGGAGACCCAGTACTTC
-,TRBJ2-6,TRBV5-8,TRBD1,CASSRTGTPSGANVLTF,TGTGCCAGCAGCCGGACAGGGACCCCCTCTGGGGCCAACGTCCTGACTTTC
-,TRBJ2-2,TRBV4-2,TRBD2,CASSQGSGGGAPGELFF,TGTGCCAGCAGCCAAGGATCAGGCGGGGGGGCCCCCGGGGAGCTGTTTTTT
-,TRBJ2-7,TRBV5-1,TRBD2,CATAPGTSGYEQYF,TGCGCCACCGCCCCCGGGACTAGCGGTTACGAGCAGTACTTC
-,TRBJ2-7,TRBV7-9,-,CASSLGTSSYEQYF,TGTGCCAGCAGCTTAGGCACGAGCTCCTACGAGCAGTACTTC
-,TRBJ1-3,TRBV2,TRBD1,CASSGDRAGGNTIYF,TGTGCCAGCAGTGGGGACAGGGCGGGGGGAAACACCATATATTTT
-,TRBJ2-1,TRBV7-3,TRBD2,CASSSSGRDYNEQFF,TGTGCCAGCAGCTCAAGCGGGAGGGATTACAATGAGCAGTTCTTC
few,TRBJ1-6,TRBV5-1,-,CASSPHGGGTAGNSPLHF,TGCGCCAGCAGCCCCCATGGCGGGGGGACGGCGGGGAATTCACCCCTCCACTTT
-,TRBJ2-3,TRBV11-3,TRBD1,CASSFGTGLSTDTQYF,TGTGCCAGCAGCTTCGGGACAGGGTTAAGCACAGATACGCAGTATTTT
-,TRBJ2-7,TRBV5-1,-,CASSLDSYSYEQYF,TGCGCCAGCAGCTTGGACAGCTACTCCTACGAGCAGTACTTC
-,TRBJ2-7,TRBV30,-,CAWSRVYEQYF,TGTGCCTGGAGCCGGGTCTACGAGCAGTACTTC
-,TRBJ2-3,TRBV4-3,-,CASSQDAVGGGSTDTQYF,TGCGCCAGCAGCCAAGATGCGGTAGGGGGAGGGTCCACAGATACGCAGTATTTT
-,TRBJ2-7,TRBV4-3,TRBD2,CASSQVVAGAGRYEQYF,TGCGCCAGCAGCCAAGTGGTAGCGGGGGCCGGTAGGTACGAGCAGTACTTC
few,TRBJ1-4,TRBV29-1,-,CSVEEGEKLFF,TGCAGCGTTGAGGAGGGCGAAAAACTGTTTTTT
-,TRBJ2-7,TRBV11-2,TRBD2,CASSLDPHRGRLYEQYF,TGTGCCAGCAGCTTAGATCCGCATCGCGGGAGGCTTTACGAGCAGTACTTC
few,TRBJ1-4,TRBV27,-,CASSFPPPGIRNEKLFF,TGTGCCAGCAGTTTTCCTCCCCCAGGGATCAGAAACGAAAAACTGTTTTTT
-,TRBJ1-2,TRBV18,-,CASSPGDSAYGYTF,TGTGCCAGCTCACCAGGGGACTCAGCCTATGGCTACACCTTC
once,TRBJ2-7,TRBV7-2,TRBD1,CASSLRSGGGLSLYEQYF,TGTGCCAGCAGCCTGCGGTCAGGGGGCGGACTATCCCTCTACGAGCAGTACTTC
few,TRBJ2-1,TRBV2,TRBD1,CASSEPAGTGIEEQFF,TGTGCCAGCAGTGAGCCCGCCGGGACAGGGATTGAAGAGCAGTTCTTC
-,TRBJ1-6,TRBV6-1,-,CASSEAYRAGNSPLHF,TGTGCCAGCAGTGAAGCCTACAGGGCAGGGAATTCACCCCTCCACTTT
-,TRBJ1-2,TRBV5-5,TRBD1,CASSFPPGQRYYGYTF,TGTGCCAGCAGCTTTCCACCGGGACAGCGATACTATGGCTACACCTTC
-,TRBJ2-7,TRBV5-1,-,CASSQGAGYEQYF,TGCGCCAGCTCACAGGGTGCAGGTTACGAGCAGTACTTC
-,TRBJ2-7,TRBV19,TRBD2,CASSTPGLAGEGYEQYF,TGTGCCAGTAGTACCCCCGGACTAGCGGGAGAAGGGTACGAGCAGTACTTC
-,TRBJ2-7,TRBV2,-,CASGEYEQYF,TGTGCCAGCGGGGAGTACGAGCAGTACTTC
-,TRBJ2-5,TRBV6-5,-,CASSQSGYRETQYF,TGTGCCAGCAGCCAGTCGGGGTATCGAGAGACCCAGTACTTC
-,TRBJ1-1,TRBV19,TRBD1,CASRRGTGTGRTEAFF,TGTGCCAGTAGGAGAGGAACCGGGACAGGGAGGACTGAAGCTTTCTTT
-,TRBJ2-7,TRBV11-2,TRBD1,CASSLASGQGAGGFSF,TGTGCCAGCAGCTTAGCGTCGGGACAGGGGGCCGGGGGGTTTAGTTTC
-,TRBJ2-7,TRBV7-2,TRBD2,CASTTSGTSYEQYF,TGTGCCAGCACAACTAGCGGGACATCCTACGAGCAGTACTTC
-,TRBJ2-2,TRBV30,TRBD1,CAWSTGTALNTGELFF,TGTGCCTGGAGTACCGGGACAGCGCTGAACACCGGGGAGCTGTTTTTT
-,TRBJ2-7,TRBV5-5,TRBD2,CASSQDGRSRGAYEQYF,TGTGCCAGCAGCCAAGATGGGCGGTCGCGGGGGGCCTACGAGCAGTACTTC
few,TRBJ1-2,TRBV25-1,TRBD1,CASSERGRNGYTF,TGTGCCAGCAGTGAAAGGGGGCGTAATGGCTACACCTTC
few,TRBJ1-1,TRBV7-7,TRBD1,CASSLTGRTGGKGTEAFF,TGTGCTAGCAGCTTGACAGGGCGGACGGGCGGGAAGGGCACTGAAGCTTTCTTT
-,TRBJ2-1,TRBV30,-,CAWSVQLVRNEQFF,TGTGCCTGGAGTGTTCAGCTAGTAAGGAATGAGCAGTTCTTC
once,TRBJ2-1,TRBV28,-,CASSELGVGTYNEQFF,TGTGCCAGCAGTGAGCTAGGGGTTGGGACCTACAATGAGCAGTTCTTC
-,TRBJ2-2,TRBV6-5,-,CASRRENTGELFF,TGTGCCAGCAGACGGGAAAACACCGGGGAGCTGTTTTTT
-,TRBJ2-2,TRBV5-8,TRBD1,CASSLLDRGETGELFF,TGTGCCAGCAGCTTGCTCGACAGGGGTGAGACCGGGGAGCTGTTTTTT
-,TRBJ2-2,TRBV6-1,-,CASRRDYTTGELFF,TGTGCCAGCAGGAGAGACTACACCACCGGGGAGCTGTTTTTT
-,TRBJ1-6,TRBV5-5,-,CASSLIQGSKSPLHF,TGTGCCAGCAGCTTGATTCAGGGGTCGAAATCACCCCTCCACTTT